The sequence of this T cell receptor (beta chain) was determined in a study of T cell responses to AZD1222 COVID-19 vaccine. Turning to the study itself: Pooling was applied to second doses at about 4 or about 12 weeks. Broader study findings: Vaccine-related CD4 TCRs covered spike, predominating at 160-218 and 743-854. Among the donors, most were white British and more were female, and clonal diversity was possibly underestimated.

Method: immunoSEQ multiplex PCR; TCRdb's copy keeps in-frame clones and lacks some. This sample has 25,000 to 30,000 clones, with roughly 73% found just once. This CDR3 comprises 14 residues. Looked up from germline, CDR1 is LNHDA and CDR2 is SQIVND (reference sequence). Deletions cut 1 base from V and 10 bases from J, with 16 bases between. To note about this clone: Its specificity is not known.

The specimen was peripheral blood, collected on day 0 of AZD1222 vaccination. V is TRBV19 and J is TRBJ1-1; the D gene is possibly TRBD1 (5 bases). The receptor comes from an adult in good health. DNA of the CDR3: TGTGCCAGTAGTATAGCAACAGGACCGGGGGGAGCTTTCTTT. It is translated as CASSIATGPGGAFF.